The T cell receptor (beta chain) under discussion was sequenced for a study of CXCR3-negative and CXCR3-positive naive CD8 T cells. This CDR3 has 12 residues. Looked up from germline, CDR1 is SQVTM and CDR2 is ANQGSEA. As concerns this clonotype: Its matching antigen is unknown.

Study-wide results and limits: Cryopreserved cells partially lost CXCR3 expression, and fresh PBMCs were used in most assays. Researchers report that CXCR3-positive naive cells carry more hydrophobic TRB CDR3s than CXCR3-negative naive cells. Diversity in memory CD8+ cells fell much lower than the comparably high levels seen in both naive subsets.

Each CD8+ T cell subset was sorted in triplicate, about 270,000 cells each. A CD45RO-CCR7+CD27+CD95- profile was what naive CD8+ T cells displayed. The method, 5' RACE with UMI labels, was used to prepare the TRB cDNA libraries. TCRdb reanalyzed the 5' RACE reads and collapses them to one entry per CDR3 protein, without DNA. Here the sample table reports 50,000 to 65,000 distinct CDR3 sequences. Input material: naive CXCR3+ CD8+ T cells from blood. Subset given: CD45RO-CCR7+CD27+CD95- naive CD8+ T cells expressing CXCR3 (TNR3+). The source of this sequence is a human donor in good health. Some clones in this sample may be carry-over from other donors' samples. The J gene is TRBJ1-1, the V gene TRBV29-1; TCRdb selects TRBD1, and the lack of DNA leaves this call unchecked. The CDR3 protein is CSVRQGNTEAFF.